The rows below give T cell receptor beta chains drawn from one sample of a study of cytomegalovirus exposure and HLA in healthy donors. Produced via immunoSEQ multiplex PCR; TCRdb's table is partial and in-frame only. The table has under 200,000 clones, approximately 72% seen once. The material sequenced was PBMCs. The receptors here all came from a female donor in good health and CMV-seronegative. Both conserved end residues are part of each CDR3. A D gene is named only where the DNA matches it firmly. A row's size may be missing; if present it is once, few, many or a size class.

j_gene: TRBJ1-2; d_gene: NA; abundance: NA; v_gene: TRBV5-6; CDR3aa: CASSLVGGGGYTF; CDR3nt: TGTGCCAGCAGCTTGGTGGGAGGAGGTGGCTACACCTTC
j_gene: TRBJ2-7; d_gene: NA; abundance: NA; v_gene: TRBV6-5; CDR3aa: CASSPNGETYEQYF; CDR3nt: TGTGCCAGCAGCCCAAACGGGGAGACCTACGAGCAGTACTTC
j_gene: TRBJ2-1; d_gene: TRBD1; abundance: once; v_gene: TRBV5-5; CDR3aa: CASSLWTGDREQFF; CDR3nt: TGTGCCAGCAGCTTGTGGACAGGGGATCGTGAGCAGTTCTTC
j_gene: TRBJ2-2; d_gene: TRBD1; abundance: NA; v_gene: TRBV12-5; CDR3aa: CASGLVPTGKTAGELFF; CDR3nt: TGTGCTAGTGGTTTGGTACCGACAGGGAAGACGGCCGGGGAGCTGTTTTTT
j_gene: TRBJ2-4; d_gene: TRBD2; abundance: NA; v_gene: TRBV10-3; CDR3aa: CAISEPRTSGDKNIQYF; CDR3nt: TGTGCCATCAGTGAGCCCAGGACTAGCGGGGATAAAAACATTCAGTACTTC
j_gene: TRBJ2-7; d_gene: TRBD2; abundance: NA; v_gene: TRBV19; CDR3aa: CASKSSSGGAIGEQYF; CDR3nt: TGTGCCAGTAAATCGTCTAGCGGGGGGGCCATCGGCGAGCAGTACTTC
j_gene: TRBJ1-5; d_gene: TRBD1; abundance: NA; v_gene: TRBV6-6; CDR3aa: CASSGDRRGPAEPQHF; CDR3nt: TGTGCCAGCAGTGGTGACCGCAGGGGGCCCGCAGAGCCCCAGCATTTT
j_gene: TRBJ1-2; d_gene: NA; abundance: NA; v_gene: TRBV11-2; CDR3aa: CASSSGYYGYTF; CDR3nt: TGTGCCAGCAGCTCCGGGTATTATGGCTACACCTTC
j_gene: TRBJ2-1; d_gene: NA; abundance: NA; v_gene: TRBV7-2; CDR3aa: CASSLGTGRFF; CDR3nt: TGTGCCAGCAGCTTAGGGACGGGAAGGTTCTTC
j_gene: TRBJ1-5; d_gene: NA; abundance: NA; v_gene: TRBV4-3; CDR3aa: CASSRGEGINQPQHF; CDR3nt: TGCGCCAGCAGCCGGGGGGAAGGGATCAATCAGCCCCAGCATTTT
j_gene: TRBJ2-2; d_gene: NA; abundance: NA; v_gene: TRBV19; CDR3aa: CASSMTVDTGELFF; CDR3nt: TGTGCCAGTAGTATGACTGTCGACACCGGGGAGCTGTTTTTT
j_gene: TRBJ2-1; d_gene: NA; abundance: NA; v_gene: TRBV7-2; CDR3aa: CASSLRSRLDSYNEQFF; CDR3nt: TGTGCCAGCAGCTTAAGGTCCCGCCTCGACTCTTACAATGAGCAGTTCTTC
j_gene: TRBJ1-1; d_gene: NA; abundance: once; v_gene: TRBV19; CDR3aa: CASAFLGVTEAFF; CDR3nt: TGTGCCAGTGCTTTTTTAGGGGTCACTGAAGCTTTCTTT
j_gene: TRBJ1-1; d_gene: NA; abundance: NA; v_gene: TRBV6-5; CDR3aa: CASSYQGNTEAFF; CDR3nt: TGTGCCAGCAGTTACCAGGGGAACACTGAAGCTTTCTTT
j_gene: TRBJ2-1; d_gene: TRBD2; abundance: NA; v_gene: TRBV11-2; CDR3aa: CASSFSIAGGFNEQFF; CDR3nt: TGTGCCAGCAGCTTTTCAATAGCGGGAGGTTTCAATGAGCAGTTCTTC
j_gene: TRBJ2-5; d_gene: TRBD1; abundance: NA; v_gene: TRBV10-1; CDR3aa: CASSPQGAAQETQYF; CDR3nt: TGCGCCAGCAGTCCACAGGGGGCTGCCCAAGAGACCCAGTACTTC
j_gene: TRBJ1-1; d_gene: NA; abundance: NA; v_gene: TRBV9; CDR3aa: CASSVASNTEAFF; CDR3nt: TGTGCCAGCAGCGTAGCATCCAACACTGAAGCTTTCTTT
j_gene: TRBJ2-7; d_gene: NA; abundance: few; v_gene: TRBV6-5; CDR3aa: CASSYGQSSYEQYF; CDR3nt: TGTGCCAGCAGTTACGGCCAGTCCTCCTACGAGCAGTACTTC
j_gene: TRBJ2-7; d_gene: TRBD1; abundance: NA; v_gene: TRBV19; CDR3aa: CASSHPGQGGEQYF; CDR3nt: TGTGCCAGTAGTCATCCCGGACAGGGGGGAGAGCAGTACTTC
j_gene: TRBJ2-3; d_gene: NA; abundance: NA; v_gene: TRBV6-5; CDR3aa: CASSLAQAHTQYF; CDR3nt: TGTGCCAGCAGCCTGGCTCAGGCTCATACGCAGTATTTT
j_gene: TRBJ2-3; d_gene: NA; abundance: NA; v_gene: TRBV7-8; CDR3aa: CASSSLQGSDTQYF; CDR3nt: TGTGCCAGCAGCTCTCTACAGGGTTCAGATACGCAGTATTTT
j_gene: TRBJ2-1; d_gene: TRBD2; abundance: NA; v_gene: TRBV5-4; CDR3aa: CASSLYGRVSYNEQFF; CDR3nt: TGTGCCAGCAGCTTGTACGGGAGGGTCTCCTACAATGAGCAGTTCTTC
j_gene: TRBJ1-3; d_gene: NA; abundance: NA; v_gene: TRBV5-1; CDR3aa: CASSLEGWSSGNTIYF; CDR3nt: TGCGCCAGCAGCTTGGAAGGCTGGAGCTCTGGAAACACCATATATTTT
j_gene: TRBJ2-2; d_gene: TRBD2; abundance: NA; v_gene: TRBV25-1; CDR3aa: CASSEFPSGGDLAGELFF; CDR3nt: TGTGCCAGCAGTGAATTTCCTAGCGGGGGGGACTTGGCCGGGGAGCTGTTTTTT
j_gene: TRBJ2-6; d_gene: NA; abundance: NA; v_gene: TRBV7-9; CDR3aa: CASSFPGGNGANVLTF; CDR3nt: TGTGCCAGCAGCTTTCCCGGGGGAAATGGGGCCAACGTCCTGACTTTC
j_gene: TRBJ2-2; d_gene: TRBD2; abundance: NA; v_gene: TRBV11-3; CDR3aa: CASSKGASGSVAGELFF; CDR3nt: TGTGCCAGCAGCAAGGGGGCTAGCGGGAGCGTGGCCGGGGAGCTGTTTTTT
j_gene: TRBJ2-7; d_gene: NA; abundance: NA; v_gene: TRBV7-2; CDR3aa: CASTGDGTLAYEQYF; CDR3nt: TGTGCCAGCACCGGGGACGGGACACTGGCCTACGAGCAGTACTTC
j_gene: TRBJ2-4; d_gene: NA; abundance: NA; v_gene: TRBV4-3; CDR3aa: CASSQDWQGAAKNIQYF; CDR3nt: TGCGCCAGCAGCCAAGATTGGCAGGGTGCAGCCAAAAACATTCAGTACTTC
j_gene: TRBJ2-2; d_gene: TRBD2; abundance: few; v_gene: TRBV7-3; CDR3aa: CASSRTSGDTGELFF; CDR3nt: TGTGCCAGCAGCCGGACTAGCGGGGACACCGGGGAGCTGTTTTTT
j_gene: TRBJ2-1; d_gene: TRBD2; abundance: NA; v_gene: TRBV5-1; CDR3aa: CASSLAGGTSGGASYNEQFF; CDR3nt: TGCGCCAGCAGCTTGGCCGGAGGGACTAGCGGGGGGGCCTCCTACAATGAGCAGTTCTTC
j_gene: TRBJ1-1; d_gene: TRBD1; abundance: NA; v_gene: TRBV19; CDR3aa: CASKVRPGGFLNTEAFF; CDR3nt: TGTGCCAGTAAGGTTCGGCCAGGGGGTTTTTTGAACACTGAAGCTTTCTTT
j_gene: TRBJ2-2; d_gene: NA; abundance: NA; v_gene: TRBV18; CDR3aa: CASSPPEGSGTGELFF; CDR3nt: TGTGCCAGCTCACCACCGGAGGGCTCGGGGACCGGGGAGCTGTTTTTT
j_gene: TRBJ1-5; d_gene: TRBD1; abundance: few; v_gene: TRBV5-6; CDR3aa: CASSLKTTGQPQHF; CDR3nt: TGTGCCAGCAGCCTCAAAACGACAGGGCAGCCCCAGCATTTT
j_gene: TRBJ2-1; d_gene: NA; abundance: NA; v_gene: TRBV9; CDR3aa: CASSVERESYNEQFF; CDR3nt: TGTGCCAGCAGCGTAGAAAGGGAGTCCTACAATGAGCAGTTCTTC
j_gene: TRBJ2-3; d_gene: NA; abundance: NA; v_gene: TRBV30; CDR3aa: CAWSHANTQYF; CDR3nt: TGTGCCTGGAGCCACGCGAATACGCAGTATTTT
j_gene: TRBJ1-5; d_gene: TRBD1; abundance: NA; v_gene: TRBV2; CDR3aa: CASRDDRERKPQHF; CDR3nt: TGTGCCAGCAGGGATGACAGGGAGAGAAAGCCCCAGCATTTT
j_gene: TRBJ2-2; d_gene: TRBD1; abundance: NA; v_gene: TRBV19; CDR3aa: CASLDRGDTGELFF; CDR3nt: TGTGCCAGTCTAGACAGGGGAGACACCGGGGAGCTGTTTTTT
j_gene: TRBJ1-1; d_gene: TRBD1; abundance: NA; v_gene: TRBV9; CDR3aa: CASSVNTGAMQEAFF; CDR3nt: TGTGCCAGCAGCGTAAACACAGGGGCTATGCAAGAAGCTTTCTTT
j_gene: TRBJ1-5; d_gene: NA; abundance: few; v_gene: TRBV7-2; CDR3aa: CASRTNASNQPQHF; CDR3nt: TGTGCCAGCAGAACAAACGCTAGCAATCAGCCCCAGCATTTT
j_gene: TRBJ1-5; d_gene: NA; abundance: NA; v_gene: TRBV9; CDR3aa: CASSVGDSNQPQHF; CDR3nt: TGTGCCAGCAGCGTTGGAGACAGCAATCAGCCCCAGCATTTT
j_gene: TRBJ2-1; d_gene: NA; abundance: NA; v_gene: TRBV7-8; CDR3aa: CASIPGSFYNEQFF; CDR3nt: TGTGCCAGCATCCCCGGTAGCTTTTACAATGAGCAGTTCTTC
j_gene: TRBJ2-7; d_gene: NA; abundance: NA; v_gene: TRBV30; CDR3aa: CAWSVGGASDEQYF; CDR3nt: TGTGCCTGGAGTGTAGGGGGGGCGAGTGACGAGCAGTACTTC
j_gene: TRBJ2-2; d_gene: NA; abundance: NA; v_gene: TRBV5-6; CDR3aa: CASSLEWVAEETGELFF; CDR3nt: TGTGCCAGCAGCTTGGAGTGGGTGGCGGAAGAGACCGGGGAGCTGTTTTTT
j_gene: TRBJ2-7; d_gene: NA; abundance: NA; v_gene: TRBV28; CDR3aa: CATWDLIYEQYF; CDR3nt: TGTGCCACCTGGGACTTGATATACGAGCAGTACTTC
j_gene: TRBJ1-5; d_gene: TRBD1; abundance: NA; v_gene: TRBV7-2; CDR3aa: CASSLGYRGLQPQHF; CDR3nt: TGTGCCAGCAGCTTGGGATACAGGGGACTCCAGCCCCAGCATTTT
j_gene: TRBJ2-2; d_gene: TRBD2; abundance: NA; v_gene: TRBV5-1; CDR3aa: CASSSLPGLAETGELFF; CDR3nt: TGCGCCAGCAGCTCGCTTCCGGGACTAGCGGAGACCGGGGAGCTGTTTTTT
j_gene: TRBJ2-4; d_gene: TRBD1; abundance: NA; v_gene: TRBV7-2; CDR3aa: CASSSDLQGSKNIQYF; CDR3nt: TGTGCCAGCAGCTCAGATTTACAGGGGTCCAAAAACATTCAGTACTTC
j_gene: TRBJ2-3; d_gene: NA; abundance: NA; v_gene: TRBV5-1; CDR3aa: CASSSDTSTDTQYF; CDR3nt: TGCGCCAGCAGCTCTGACACTAGCACAGATACGCAGTATTTT
j_gene: TRBJ2-3; d_gene: TRBD2; abundance: NA; v_gene: TRBV14; CDR3aa: CASSQVAGGPADTQYF; CDR3nt: TGTGCCAGCAGCCAAGTGGCGGGGGGGCCGGCAGATACGCAGTATTTT
j_gene: TRBJ1-5; d_gene: NA; abundance: NA; v_gene: TRBV19; CDR3aa: CASLGRGNQPQHF; CDR3nt: TGTGCCAGCCTCGGTCGGGGCAATCAGCCCCAGCATTTT
j_gene: TRBJ2-7; d_gene: TRBD1; abundance: NA; v_gene: TRBV30; CDR3aa: CAWSGTGISQYF; CDR3nt: TGTGCCTGGAGCGGGACAGGGATTTCTCAGTACTTC
j_gene: TRBJ2-7; d_gene: NA; abundance: NA; v_gene: TRBV21-1; CDR3aa: CASSAWTGTYEQYF; CDR3nt: TGTGCCAGCAGCGCCTGGACAGGGACCTACGAGCAGTACTTC